This T cell receptor beta chain originates from a study of blood T cell repertoires in COVID-19. Study details: Researchers got acute and convalescent COVID-19 samples from the United States, Italy and Spain. Sample material is recorded as cDNA or gDNA derived from T cells, B-cell-depleted T cells, or PBMCs.

Authors' processing steps: The authors estimated nucleated cell counts from reference gene primer amplification. The protocol was immunoSEQ multiplex PCR, while the TCRdb copy is restricted to in-frame clones and leaves out a portion. V, J and clone size are those of that table, while D and trimming were read from the DNA. The data hold nearly 200,000 clones, with approximately 90% observed a single time. Germline CDR1 SGHNT, CDR2 YYREEE (reference sequence). V lost 1 base, J lost 1 base, and 5 bases stayed unmatched. The CDR3 loop spans 16 amino acids. This chain links TRBV5-4 with TRBJ2-5; 9 positions match TRBD2. The sequenced material came from peripheral blood. This clonotype was obtained from a woman aged 40-49 years who had recovered from COVID-19. CDR3 DNA: TGTGCCAGCAGCTTGTTTGCGGGGGGGGCCCAAGAGACCCAGTACTTC. It yields the protein CASSLFAGGAQETQYF. The whole variable domain, remainder taken from reference TRBV5-4 and TRBJ2-5, is ETGVTQSPTHLIKTRGQQVTLRCSSQSGHNTVSWYQQALGQGPQFIFQYYREEENGRGNFPPRFSGLQFPNYSSELNVNALELDDSALYLCASSLFAGGAQETQYFGPGTRLLVL.